A single sample is the source of the 21 T cell receptor beta chains below, sequenced in a study of molecular identifiers for immune sequencing clone quantification. TCRdb independently ran MiXCR on the PCR reads; one entry per CDR3 protein. Here the sample spans 90,000 to 120,000 distinct CDR3 sequences, roughly 34% being singletons. The sequenced sample was naive CD8+ T cells from blood, with Jurkat cell RNA spiked in. Subset reported: FACS-sorted CD8+CD4-CCR7+CD45RA+ naive T cells. The receptors derive from a human donor in good health. Some libraries in this study had Jurkat cell RNA spiked in.

This clonotype has at least ten counts. The CDR3 nucleotides are TGTGCTAGTGGTTTTTACCCAGATCAGCCCCAGCATTTT. Translating gives CASGFYPDQPQHF. The V gene is TRBV12-5, the J gene TRBJ1-5; D not resolved. Germline CDR1 reads LGHNT; CDR2 reads FRNRAP. V lost 3 bases, J lost 5 bases, and 8 bases lay in between. The CDR3 length is 13 residues.

For this clonotype: This may come from a read error, since a much larger clone is one base off. The CDR3 spells CATSRDPGSRDTLYF. Written as DNA, the CDR3 is TGTGCCACCAGCAGAGATCCCGGGAGTCGGGATACGCTGTATTTT. The chain uses TRBV15 and TRBJ2-3; weak D call: TRBD2 (6 bases). Germline V gene lookup returns CDR1 LNHNV and CDR2 YYDKDF (reference sequence). The CDR3 covers 15 residues.

For this clonotype: A read error may be the cause here, since a much bigger clone is one base away. The V and J genes are TRBV5-6 and TRBJ2-7, with 9 bases aligning to TRBD2. The CDR3 has 14 amino acids. Trimming removed 4 bases from V and 6 bases from J; junction bases left unmatched: 8. Germline V gene sequence: CDR1 SGHDT, CDR2 YYEEEE. The CDR3 DNA follows: TGTGCCAGCAGCGGTAGCGGGAGCCCCTGCGAGCAGTACTTC. This gives the protein CASSGSGSPCEQYF.

The chain recombines TRBV29-1 with TRBJ2-7, with TRBD1 matching over 7 bases. V was pared by 4 bases and J by 2 bases, with 5 bases of the junction left unmatched. In germline, CDR1 is SQVTM, CDR2 ANQGSEA. The CDR3 is 13 amino acids. The CDR3 protein is CSVVAQGAYEQYF. CDR3 bases: TGCAGCGTTGTAGCGCAGGGGGCCTACGAGCAGTACTTC.

This clonotype was counted ten times or more. The chain recombines TRBV27 with TRBJ2-1, with 8 bases fitting TRBD2. The germline V gene encodes CDR1 MNHEY and CDR2 SMNVEV (reference sequence). The CDR3 sequence is 12 residues long. Losses at the gene ends were 5 bases for V and 9 bases for J; bases not matched to a gene: 3. The CDR3 DNA sequence: TGTGCCAGCAGTGCAGCGGGAGCTGAGCAGTTCTTC. It is translated as CASSAAGAEQFF.

This clonotype has just a few counts. This chain joins TRBV2 and TRBJ2-7, with 8 bases lining up with TRBD2. J gave up 0 bases and V 8 bases, and 3 bases lay outside the gene matches. The CDR3 has 13 amino acids. Germline CDR1 SNHLY, CDR2 FYNNEI. The chain's CDR3 is CASERGGSYEQYF. The CDR3 nucleotides are TGTGCCAGCGAACGGGGGGGCTCCTACGAGCAGTACTTC.

This chain uses TRBV27 with TRBJ1-5; D gene ambiguous. The ends were cut back, 3 bases at V and 6 bases at J, with 9 bases in the middle. The V gene's germline CDR1 is MNHEY and CDR2 SMNVEV (reference sequence). The CDR3 loop spans 13 amino acids. The CDR3 protein is CASSFTPSQPQHF. The DNA for the CDR3 is TGTGCCAGCAGTTTTACCCCCTCTCAGCCCCAGCATTTT.

Of note for this clonotype: A much larger clonotype is one base distant, so this may be a read error. The chain employs TRBV12-3 or TRBV12-4 and TRBJ1-1; a weak D match, TRBD1 (6 bases). The CDR3 loop spans 12 amino acids. Here the CDR3 DNA reads TGTGCCAGCAGCAATACAGGGACTGAAGCTCTCTTT. Its translation is CASSNTGTEALF.

This clonotype was picked up many times. The chain combines TRBV28 with TRBJ1-2; the D gene is possibly TRBD1 (5 bases). Trimming left V 3 bases short and J 4 bases short, with 12 bases between. In germline, CDR1 is MDHEN, CDR2 SYDVKM. This CDR3 spans 14 amino acids. This CDR3 is CASSFPWDAYGYTF. In nucleotides, the CDR3 is TGTGCCAGCAGTTTTCCCTGGGACGCCTATGGCTACACCTTC.

The chain is built from TRBV6-2 or TRBV6-3 and TRBJ2-3, with TRBD2 matching over 12 bases. The V gene end was trimmed by 7 bases and the J gene end by 5 bases; junction bases not matched to a gene: 10. Germline CDR1 and CDR2: MNHEY and SVGEGT. This CDR3 is built from 16 residues. The CDR3 sequence is CASIAQTSGSGDTQYF. Here the CDR3 DNA reads TGTGCCAGCATCGCACAGACTAGCGGGAGTGGAGATACGCAGTATTTT.

This clonotype was recorded a few times. The chain couples TRBV20-1 to TRBJ2-3; 11 bases agree with TRBD2. The trim removed 4 bases at V and 1 base at J, leaving 7 bases unmatched. CDR1 and CDR2 from the germline V gene are DFQATT and SNEGSKA (reference sequence). This CDR3 is built from 16 residues. The CDR3 DNA reads TGCAGTGCTACGGATAGCGGGAGGGTAGGCACAGATACGCAGTATTTT. Encoded protein: CSATDSGRVGTDTQYF.

The chain joins TRBV7-9 to TRBJ2-3; 8 bases match TRBD2. CDR1 is SEHNR, CDR2 FQNEAQ, per germline (reference sequence). The V and J ends lost 2 bases and 0 bases, in that order; junction bases with no gene match: 7. The CDR3 has 17 residues. CDR3 nucleotides: TGTGCCAGCAGCTTACATGGGCTAGCGGGTAGCACAGATACGCAGTATTTT. Amino acid sequence: CASSLHGLAGSTDTQYF.

The CDR3 DNA sequence: TGCGCCAGCAGCCAAACAGGGGTCCCGAACACCGGGGAGCTGTTTTTT. Translating gives CASSQTGVPNTGELFF. The chain recombines TRBV4-1 with TRBJ2-2, with 7 bases that match TRBD1. Germline lookup yields CDR1 MGHRA and CDR2 YSYEKL. V lost 2 bases and J lost 0; bases outside the gene matches: 3. The CDR3 contains 16 residues.

This sequence joins TRBV9 and TRBJ1-4; perhaps TRBD1 as D (6 bases). V was shortened by 4 bases and J by 8 bases, with 15 bases between the two germline ends. The germline CDR1 and CDR2 sequences are SGDLS and YYNGEE. The CDR3 loop spans 14 amino acids. CDR3 sequence (DNA): TGTGCCAGCAGCCCCGGCGGGGGGCGGGAAAAACTGTTTTTT. Protein sequence: CASSPGGGREKLFF.

This chain connects TRBV19 to TRBJ1-5, with D possibly TRBD1 on 5 matching bases. This CDR3 has 15 residues. Looked up from germline, CDR1 is LNHDA and CDR2 is SQIVND (reference sequence). The V and J ends lost 3 bases and 0 bases respectively, with 9 bases between them. This CDR3 reads CASSIGTGSNQPQHF. The CDR3 nucleotides are TGTGCCAGTAGTATTGGGACTGGTAGCAATCAGCCCCAGCATTTT.

This clonotype was picked up many times. The chain employs TRBV10-3 and TRBJ2-5; D possibly corresponds to TRBD2 (6 bases). This CDR3 comprises 15 residues. CDR1 is ENHRY and CDR2 is SYGVKD in the germline V gene. With 7 bases removed from V and 2 bases from J, the gap between germline ends came to 17 bases. CDR3 nucleotide sequence: TGTGCCATCAAGATATCGGGAGAACCGCAAGAGACCCAGTACTTC. It encodes CAIKISGEPQETQYF.

This clonotype was found a few times. J is TRBJ2-5 and V is TRBV27, with D unclear. Per the germline V gene, CDR1 is MNHEY and CDR2 is SMNVEV (reference sequence). The CDR3 contains 15 residues. The germline V and J ends were trimmed by 1 base and 1 base, with 10 bases remaining between them. The CDR3 sequence: CASSLLRTGQETQYF. CDR3 nucleotides: TGTGCCAGCAGTTTATTAAGGACGGGCCAAGAGACCCAGTACTTC.

There are many counts of this clonotype. This chain uses TRBV7-9 with TRBJ2-3, with D maybe TRBD1 (5 bases). CDR3 size: 15 residues. V was clipped by 1 base and J by 3 bases, with 11 bases between them. The V gene's germline CDR1 is SEHNR and CDR2 FQNEAQ (reference sequence). The CDR3 here is CASSLVNGATDTQYF. For the CDR3, the DNA is TGTGCCAGCAGCTTAGTAAATGGGGCGACAGATACGCAGTATTTT.

This chain links TRBV27 with TRBJ2-7, with D possibly matching TRBD2 (6 bases). Germline V gene data show CDR1 as MNHEY and CDR2 as SMNVEV (reference sequence). V lost 8 bases and J 0 bases, leaving 14 bases between the germline ends. CDR3 length: 14 residues. CDR3 in amino acids: CASAEGSFSYEQYF. The CDR3 DNA follows: TGTGCCAGCGCGGAGGGGAGCTTCTCCTACGAGCAGTACTTC.

This clonotype was counted a few times. The chain recombines TRBV4-3 with TRBJ2-3; TRBD2 might be the D (5 bases). The germline V and J ends were trimmed by 0 bases and 5 bases, with 12 bases remaining between them. There are 15 residues in the CDR3. Per germline, CDR1 LGHNA and CDR2 YSLEER. The CDR3 loop reads CASSQDIVGRDTQYF. The CDR3 nucleotides are TGCGCCAGCAGCCAAGATATTGTAGGGAGAGATACGCAGTATTTT.

This clonotype was observed a few times. The chain employs TRBV27 and TRBJ2-5; 8 nucleotides agree with TRBD1. Germline V gene lookup returns CDR1 MNHEY and CDR2 SMNVEV (reference sequence). This CDR3 contains 12 residues. V shed 8 bases and J 5 bases; nucleotides not matched to a gene: 4. The CDR3 reads CASGRGLETQYF. In DNA, the CDR3 is TGTGCCAGCGGCAGGGGGCTGGAGACCCAGTACTTC.